This TCR beta chain was captured by sequencing in a study of T cell responses to AZD1222 COVID-19 vaccine. J was trimmed by 3 bases and V by 6 bases; bases with no gene match: 9. This CDR3 is built from 15 residues. The germline V gene has CDR1 MNHNY and CDR2 SVGAGI (reference sequence). Whether given at about 4 or about 12 weeks, second doses were pooled. Clones were sequenced by immunoSEQ multiplex PCR, and TCRdb holds only the in-frame ones, with some missing. The top ten clones hold 6% to 7.5% of a sample with some 86,000 clones, around nine tenths of them seen once. The chain joins TRBV6-6 to TRBJ2-3, with 7 bases lining up with TRBD1. This clonotype originated in an adult who received the AZD1222 COVID-19 vaccine. The input for sequencing was peripheral blood, taken 28 days after the second AZD1222 dose. The CDR3 DNA sequence: TGTGCCAGCAGGGATCGGACAGGCCGTACAGATACGCAGTATTTT. Residues: CASRDRTGRTDTQYF.